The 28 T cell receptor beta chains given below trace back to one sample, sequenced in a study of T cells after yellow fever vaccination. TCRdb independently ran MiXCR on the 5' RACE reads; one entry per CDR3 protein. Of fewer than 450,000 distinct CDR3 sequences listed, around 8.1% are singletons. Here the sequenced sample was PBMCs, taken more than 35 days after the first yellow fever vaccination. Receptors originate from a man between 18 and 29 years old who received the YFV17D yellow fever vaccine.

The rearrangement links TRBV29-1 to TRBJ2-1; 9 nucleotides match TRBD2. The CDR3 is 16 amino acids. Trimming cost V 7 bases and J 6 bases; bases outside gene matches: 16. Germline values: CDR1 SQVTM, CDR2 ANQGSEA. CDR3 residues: CSGRKGLARGINEQFF. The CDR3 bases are TGCAGCGGCCGTAAGGGACTAGCTCGGGGGATCAATGAGCAGTTCTTC.

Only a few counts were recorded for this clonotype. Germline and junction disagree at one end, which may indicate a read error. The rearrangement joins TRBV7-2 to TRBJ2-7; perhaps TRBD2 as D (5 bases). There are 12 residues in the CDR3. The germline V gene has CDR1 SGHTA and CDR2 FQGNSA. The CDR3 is CASSPRTGSVDF. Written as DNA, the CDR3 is TGTGCCAGCAGCCCCCGTACGGGGTCTGTTGACTTC.

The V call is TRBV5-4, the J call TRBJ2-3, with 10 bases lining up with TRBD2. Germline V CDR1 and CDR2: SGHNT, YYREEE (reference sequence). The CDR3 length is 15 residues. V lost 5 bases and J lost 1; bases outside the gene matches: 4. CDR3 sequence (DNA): TGTGCCAGCAGTCACGGACTAGCGGGCACAGATACGCAGTATTTT. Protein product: CASSHGLAGTDTQYF.

CDR3 in amino acids: CASSLSVGTEAFF. The CDR3, as DNA: TGCGCCAGCAGCCTTTCGGTGGGGACTGAAGCTTTCTTT. This chain uses TRBV5-1 with TRBJ1-1; no firm D call. Germline V lookup: CDR1 SGHRS, CDR2 YFSETQ. The V end was cut by 4 bases, the J end by 5 bases, with 12 bases between. The CDR3 length is 13 residues.

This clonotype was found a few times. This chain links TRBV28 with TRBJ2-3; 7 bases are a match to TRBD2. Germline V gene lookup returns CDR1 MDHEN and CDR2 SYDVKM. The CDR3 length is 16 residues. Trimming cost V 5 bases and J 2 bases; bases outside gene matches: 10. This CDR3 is CASSLSREGYTDTQYF. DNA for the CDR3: TGTGCCAGCAGTCTGTCCAGGGAGGGCTACACAGATACGCAGTATTTT.

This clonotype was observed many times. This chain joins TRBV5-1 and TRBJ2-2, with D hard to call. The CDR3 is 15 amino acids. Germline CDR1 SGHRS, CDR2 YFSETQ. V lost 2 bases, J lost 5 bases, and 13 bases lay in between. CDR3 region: CASSFSALPTGELFF. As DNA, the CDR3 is TGCGCCAGCAGCTTTTCGGCACTCCCGACCGGGGAGCTGTTTTTT. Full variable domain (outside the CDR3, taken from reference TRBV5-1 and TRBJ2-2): KAGVTQTPRYLIKTRGQQVTLSCSPISGHRSVSWYQQTPGQGLQFLFEYFSETQRNKGNFPGRFSGRQFSNSRSEMNVSTLELGDSALYLCASSFSALPTGELFFGEGSRLTVL.

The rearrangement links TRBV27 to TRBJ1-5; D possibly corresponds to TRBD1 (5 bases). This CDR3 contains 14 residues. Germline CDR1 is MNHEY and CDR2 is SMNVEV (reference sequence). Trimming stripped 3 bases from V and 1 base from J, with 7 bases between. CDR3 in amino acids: CASSLGLSNQPQHF. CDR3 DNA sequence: TGTGCCAGCAGTTTGGGACTGAGCAATCAGCCCCAGCATTTT.

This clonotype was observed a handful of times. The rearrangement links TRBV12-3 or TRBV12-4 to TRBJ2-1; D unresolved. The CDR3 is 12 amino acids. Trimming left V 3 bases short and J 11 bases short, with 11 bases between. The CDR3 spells CASSFTPNKQFF. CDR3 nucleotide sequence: TGTGCCAGCAGTTTTACCCCGAATAAGCAGTTCTTC.

The CDR3 loop is CASSPVIPGEAGVQYV. In DNA, the CDR3 is TGTGCCAGCTCACCTGTGATCCCCGGAGAAGCGGGCGTGCAGTACGTC. This chain joins TRBV18 and TRBJ2-7, with a weak D call TRBD2 (6 bases). CDR1 is KGHSH and CDR2 is LQKENI in the germline V gene. Trimming removed 3 bases from V and 9 bases from J, with 24 bases in between. The length of the CDR3 is 16 residues.

CDR3 nucleotide sequence: TGTGCCAGCAGCCCACAGGTTCTCTATGGCTACACCTTC. Its translation: CASSPQVLYGYTF. V is TRBV7-9 and J is TRBJ1-2, with a weak D call TRBD1 (5 bases). The CDR3 consists of 13 residues. The germline V gene has CDR1 SEHNR and CDR2 FQNEAQ (reference sequence). Trimming removed 5 bases at V and 4 bases at J, with 11 bases between.

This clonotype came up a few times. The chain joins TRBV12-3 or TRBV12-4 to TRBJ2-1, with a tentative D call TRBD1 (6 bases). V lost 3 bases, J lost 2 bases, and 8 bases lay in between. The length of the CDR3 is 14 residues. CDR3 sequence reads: CASSLDRTYNEQFF. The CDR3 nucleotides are TGTGCCAGCAGTTTGGACAGAACCTACAATGAGCAGTTCTTC.

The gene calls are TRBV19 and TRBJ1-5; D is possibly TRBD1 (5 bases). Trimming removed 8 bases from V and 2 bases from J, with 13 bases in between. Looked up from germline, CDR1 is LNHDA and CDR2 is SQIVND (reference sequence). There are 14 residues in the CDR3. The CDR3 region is CASSTGGGNQPQHF. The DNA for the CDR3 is TGTGCCAGTTCCACGGGGGGTGGCAATCAGCCCCAGCATTTT.

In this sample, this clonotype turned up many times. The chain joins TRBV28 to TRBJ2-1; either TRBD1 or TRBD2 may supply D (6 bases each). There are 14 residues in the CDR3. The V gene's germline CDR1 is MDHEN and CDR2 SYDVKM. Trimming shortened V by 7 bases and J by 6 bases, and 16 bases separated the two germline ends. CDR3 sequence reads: CASNYPGAGNEQFF. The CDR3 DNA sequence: TGTGCCAGCAACTACCCGGGGGCGGGCAATGAGCAGTTCTTC. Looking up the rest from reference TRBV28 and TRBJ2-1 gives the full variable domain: DVKVTQSSRYLVKRTGEKVFLECVQDMDHENMFWYRQDPGLGLRLIYFSYDVKMKEKGDIPEGYSVSREKKERFSLILESASTNQTSMYLCASNYPGAGNEQFFGPGTRLTVL.

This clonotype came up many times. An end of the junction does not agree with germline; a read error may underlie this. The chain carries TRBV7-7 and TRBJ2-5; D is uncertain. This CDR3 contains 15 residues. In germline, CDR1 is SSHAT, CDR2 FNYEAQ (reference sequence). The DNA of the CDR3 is TGTGCTAGCAGCTCAACGGCGTGGCAGCAAGAGACCCAGTACTTC. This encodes CASSSTAWQQETQYF.

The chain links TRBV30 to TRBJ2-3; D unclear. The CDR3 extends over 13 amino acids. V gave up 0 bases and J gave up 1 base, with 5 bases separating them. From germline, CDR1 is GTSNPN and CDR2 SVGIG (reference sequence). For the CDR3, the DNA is TGTGCCTGGAGTGTGACTGGCACAGATACGCAGTATTTT. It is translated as CAWSVTGTDTQYF.

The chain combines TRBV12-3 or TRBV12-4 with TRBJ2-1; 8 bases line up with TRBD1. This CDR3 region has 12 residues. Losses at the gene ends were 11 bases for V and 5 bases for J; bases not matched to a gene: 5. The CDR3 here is CASTGVDNEQFF. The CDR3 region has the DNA TGTGCCTCGACAGGGGTCGACAATGAGCAGTTCTTC.

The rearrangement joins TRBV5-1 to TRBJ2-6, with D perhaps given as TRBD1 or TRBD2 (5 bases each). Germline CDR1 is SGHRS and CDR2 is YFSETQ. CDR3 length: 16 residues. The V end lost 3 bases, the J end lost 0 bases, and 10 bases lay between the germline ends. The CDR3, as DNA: TGCGCCAGCAGCTGGGGACCGACCTCTGGGGCCAACGTCCTGACTTTC. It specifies CASSWGPTSGANVLTF.

This CDR3 is CASSRWTGDQETQYF. The CDR3 region has the DNA TGTGCCAGCAGCCGCTGGACAGGGGATCAGGAGACCCAGTACTTC. V is TRBV3-1 and J is TRBJ2-5; 9 nucleotides match TRBD1. CDR1 and CDR2 from the germline V gene are LGHDT and YNNKEL (reference sequence). V dropped 4 bases and J dropped 5; count of bases not matched to a gene: 8. CDR3 length: 15 amino acids.

Here the CDR3 reads CASSDGRVLALDTQYF. In nucleotides, the CDR3 is TGCGCCAGCAGCGATGGTCGGGTCCTAGCACTGGATACGCAGTATTTT. The chain is built from TRBV5-1 and TRBJ2-3, with D possibly TRBD2 on 5 matching bases. The CDR3 extends over 16 amino acids. V was pared by 4 bases and J by 6 bases, with 21 bases between. CDR1 and CDR2 from the germline V gene are SGHRS and YFSETQ.

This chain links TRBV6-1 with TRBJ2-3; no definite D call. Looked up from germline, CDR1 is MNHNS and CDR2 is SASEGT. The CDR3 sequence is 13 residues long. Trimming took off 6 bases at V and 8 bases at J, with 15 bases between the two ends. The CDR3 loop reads CASSRERTGTQYF. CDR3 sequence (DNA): TGTGCCAGCAGCCGAGAAAGGACGGGTACGCAGTATTTT.

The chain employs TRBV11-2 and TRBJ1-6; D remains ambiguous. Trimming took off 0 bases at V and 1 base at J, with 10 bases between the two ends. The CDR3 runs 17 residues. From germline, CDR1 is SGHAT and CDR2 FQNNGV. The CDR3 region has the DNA TGTGCCAGCAGCTTAGACCGCAGGTCGTCCTATAATTCACCCCTCCACTTT. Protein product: CASSLDRRSSYNSPLHF. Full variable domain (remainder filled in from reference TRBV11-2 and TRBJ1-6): EAGVAQSPRYKIIEKRQSVAFWCNPISGHATLYWYQQILGQGPKLLIQFQNNGVVDDSQLPKDRFSAERLKGVDSTLKIQPAKLEDSAVYLCASSLDRRSSYNSPLHFGNGTRLTVT.

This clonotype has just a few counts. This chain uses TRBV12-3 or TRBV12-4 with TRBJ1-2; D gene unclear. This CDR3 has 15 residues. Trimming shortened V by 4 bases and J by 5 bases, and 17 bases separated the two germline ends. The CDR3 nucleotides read TGTGCCAGCAGTTCTCGCTTGCAGCCGGCTTATGGCTACACCTTC. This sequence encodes CASSSRLQPAYGYTF.

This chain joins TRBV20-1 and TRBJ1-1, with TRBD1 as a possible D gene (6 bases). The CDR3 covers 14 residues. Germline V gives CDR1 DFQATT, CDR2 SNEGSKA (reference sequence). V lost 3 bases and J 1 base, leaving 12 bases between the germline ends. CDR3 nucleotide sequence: TGCAGTGCTAGGCCGGGACACGGGAACACTGAAGCTTTCTTT. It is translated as CSARPGHGNTEAFF.

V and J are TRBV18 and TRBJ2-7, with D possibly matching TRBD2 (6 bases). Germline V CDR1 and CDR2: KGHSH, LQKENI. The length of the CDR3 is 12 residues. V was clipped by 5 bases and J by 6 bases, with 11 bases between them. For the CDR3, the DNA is TGTGCCAGCTCATCCGGAGGGGCCGAGCAGTACGTC. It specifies CASSSGGAEQYV.

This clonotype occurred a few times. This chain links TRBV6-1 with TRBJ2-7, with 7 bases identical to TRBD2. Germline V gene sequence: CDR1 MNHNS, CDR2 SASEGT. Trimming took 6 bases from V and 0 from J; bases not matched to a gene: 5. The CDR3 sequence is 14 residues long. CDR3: CASRPSGSSYEQYV. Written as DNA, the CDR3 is TGTGCCAGCAGGCCTAGCGGAAGCTCCTACGAGCAGTACGTC.

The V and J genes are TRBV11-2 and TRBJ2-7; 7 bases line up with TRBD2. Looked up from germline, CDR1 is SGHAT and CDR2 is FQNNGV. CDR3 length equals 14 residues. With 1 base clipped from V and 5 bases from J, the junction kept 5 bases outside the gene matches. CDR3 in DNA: TGTGCCAGCAGCTTAGGGGAGGGTTTAAACGAGCAGTACTTC. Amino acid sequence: CASSLGEGLNEQYF.

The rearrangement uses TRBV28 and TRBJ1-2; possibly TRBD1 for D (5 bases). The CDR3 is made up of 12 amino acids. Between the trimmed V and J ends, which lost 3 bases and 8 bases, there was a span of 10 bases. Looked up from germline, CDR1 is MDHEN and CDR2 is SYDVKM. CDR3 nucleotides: TGTGCCAGCAGTTTCGGGGACTGGGGCTACACCTTC. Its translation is CASSFGDWGYTF.

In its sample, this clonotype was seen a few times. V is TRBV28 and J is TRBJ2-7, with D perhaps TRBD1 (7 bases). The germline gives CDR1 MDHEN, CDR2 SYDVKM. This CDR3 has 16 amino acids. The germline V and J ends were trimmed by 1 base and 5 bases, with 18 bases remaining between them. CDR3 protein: CASSLLPRGVPNEQYV. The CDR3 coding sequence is TGTGCCAGCAGTTTATTGCCCAGGGGGGTTCCAAACGAGCAGTACGTC.